Shown below are 23 T cell receptor beta chains from a single sample sequenced in a study of T cells in Graves' hyperthyroidism and ophthalmopathy. TCR beta CDR3 sequences were amplified from RNA transcripts. HTBI primers were used for first-round RT-PCR of the TCR CDR3. TCRdb reprocessed the multiplex PCR reads via MiXCR and lists one record per CDR3 protein. The repertoire consists of 750,000 to 900,000 distinct CDR3 sequences, with 38% occurring once and the leading ten covering 8% to 9%. Source material: blood. These receptors were collected from a man younger than 35 with Graves' hyperthyroidism.

The chain couples TRBV25-1 to TRBJ2-7, with TRBD1 matching over 7 bases. CDR1 is MGHDK and CDR2 is SYGVNS in the germline V gene. The CDR3 contains 12 residues. The CDR3, as DNA: TGTGCTAGAGCCCCGACAGGGCCTGAGCAGTACTTC. This codes for CARAPTGPEQYF.

The chain is built from TRBV29-1 and TRBJ2-2; D perhaps matches TRBD2 (6 bases). The CDR3 has 13 amino acids. The germline CDR1 and CDR2 sequences are SQVTM and ANQGSEA. The CDR3 reads CSYSGGNTGELFF. The CDR3 nucleotides read TGCAGTTACTCCGGGGGAAACACCGGGGAGCTGTTTTTT.

This clonotype has only one observation. A much larger clone differs from this one at a single base, so this may be a read error. The chain employs TRBV12-3 or TRBV12-4 and TRBJ1-2, with D unclear. V dropped 5 bases and J dropped 7 bases, with 14 bases sitting between them. The CDR3 spans 13 residues. For the CDR3, the DNA is TGTGCCAGCAGTCCAGTGGAGCTGGGTGGCTACACCTTC. This encodes CASSPVELGGYTF.

This clonotype was picked up a small number of times. The CDR3, as DNA: TGCAGTGCTAGAGTGCCAGGACAGGGGAGGCAGCCCCAGCATTTT. Protein product: CSARVPGQGRQPQHF. This rearrangement joins TRBV20-1 to TRBJ1-5, with 9 bases aligning to TRBD1. Germline lookup yields CDR1 DFQATT and CDR2 SNEGSKA (reference sequence). Losses at the gene ends were 1 base for V and 7 bases for J; bases not matched to a gene: 8. The CDR3 is 15 residues long.

With regard to this clonotype: Likely a read error: the CDR3 ends without its conserved phenylalanine or tryptophan. The V gene is TRBV7-8, the J gene TRBJ1-1, with D hard to call. The V gene's germline CDR1 is SGHVS and CDR2 FQNEAQ. With 1 base removed from V and 4 bases from J, the gap between germline ends came to 13 bases. The CDR3 covers 15 residues. CDR3 sequence (DNA): TGTGCCAGCAGCTTAGTGCAGAACATGAGCACTGAAGCTTTCCTT. Translation: CASSLVQNMSTEAFL.

The rearrangement uses TRBV6-5 and TRBJ2-2, with a possible D match to TRBD1 (6 bases). V shed 6 bases and J shed 4 bases, with 15 bases lying between them. The CDR3 covers 15 residues. Germline assignment: CDR1 MNHEY and CDR2 SVGAGI. The CDR3 DNA follows: TGTGCCAGCAGAGGCGGACAGATAGGCACCGGGGAGCTGTTTTTT. Translation: CASRGGQIGTGELFF.

This sequence joins TRBV7-2 and TRBJ1-5; 7 nucleotides line up with TRBD1. Germline CDR1 is SGHTA and CDR2 is FQGNSA. The CDR3 has 16 amino acids. V was clipped by 5 bases and J by 6 bases; unmatched bases: 13. The CDR3 protein is CASSRTYRGIGQPQHF. For the CDR3, the DNA is TGTGCCAGCAGCCGGACATACAGGGGAATCGGTCAGCCCCAGCATTTT.

This clonotype was detected a few times. The rearrangement uses TRBV5-1 and TRBJ2-7; either TRBD1 or TRBD2 may supply D (6 bases each). Trimming removed 0 bases at V and 5 bases at J, with 12 bases between. The CDR3 is 14 amino acids. Germline CDR1 is SGHRS and CDR2 is YFSETQ. CDR3: CASSLAGAQNEQYF. CDR3 sequence (DNA): TGCGCCAGCAGCTTGGCGGGGGCCCAGAACGAGCAGTACTTC. The entire variable domain, with the rest obtained from reference TRBV5-1 and TRBJ2-7, is as follows: KAGVTQTPRYLIKTRGQQVTLSCSPISGHRSVSWYQQTPGQGLQFLFEYFSETQRNKGNFPGRFSGRQFSNSRSEMNVSTLELGDSALYLCASSLAGAQNEQYFGPGTRLTVT.

The chain is built from TRBV7-2 and TRBJ2-7, with TRBD2 identical over 14 bases. CDR1 and CDR2 from the germline V gene are SGHTA and FQGNSA. The CDR3 has 15 amino acids. J was trimmed by 5 bases and V by 3 bases; bases with no gene match: 3. The CDR3 sequence: CASSLGTSGGDEQYF. The CDR3 coding sequence is TGTGCCAGCAGCTTGGGGACTAGCGGGGGAGACGAGCAGTACTTC.

The rearrangement joins TRBV10-2 to TRBJ2-7; 8 positions agree with TRBD1. From germline, CDR1 is WSHSY and CDR2 SAAADI. V gave up 5 bases and J gave up 2 bases; unmatched junction bases: 8. The CDR3 extends over 15 amino acids. The CDR3 sequence: CASSPEGQVPYEQYF. The CDR3 DNA follows: TGCGCCAGCAGTCCTGAGGGACAGGTCCCCTACGAGCAGTACTTC.

This clonotype came up a few times. The chain employs TRBV7-9 and TRBJ2-7; tentatively, D is TRBD1 (6 bases). V gave up 5 bases and J gave up 7 bases, with 21 bases separating them. This CDR3 has 15 residues. Germline lookup yields CDR1 SEHNR and CDR2 FQNEAQ (reference sequence). CDR3 amino acids: CASSTPGTPEGEQYF. In DNA form, the CDR3 reads TGTGCCAGCAGCACCCCCGGGACACCTGAGGGGGAGCAGTACTTC.

As for this clonotype: A junction boundary mismatches the germline segment, possibly from a read error. This chain uses TRBV10-3 with TRBJ2-7; possibly TRBD1 for D (6 bases). This CDR3 is 14 amino acids long. Germline V gene data show CDR1 as ENHRY and CDR2 as SYGVKD. CDR3 sequence: CASSAQQGIHEQYF. The CDR3 nucleotides are TGTGCCAGCAGTGCCCAACAGGGAATCCACGAGCAGTACTTC.

In this sample, this clonotype turned up a few times. Just one base apart from a much larger clone, this may be a read error. CDR3 sequence (DNA): TGTGCCAGCAGCTGGGGGACCCAGTACTTC. Translating gives CASSWGTQYF. The chain recombines TRBV7-9 with TRBJ2-5; D unresolved. CDR3 length: 10 amino acids. V dropped 4 bases and J dropped 7 bases, with 4 bases sitting between them. Germline assignment: CDR1 SEHNR and CDR2 FQNEAQ (reference sequence).

This clonotype was observed a handful of times. J is TRBJ2-7 and V is TRBV10-2; tentatively, D is TRBD1 (6 bases). This CDR3 has 15 amino acids. Germline values: CDR1 WSHSY, CDR2 SAAADI. Trimming left V 2 bases short and J 6 bases short, with 17 bases between. CDR3 loop: CASSENGQTLAEQYF. The CDR3 DNA reads TGCGCCAGCAGTGAGAACGGACAGACTCTTGCCGAGCAGTACTTC.

The chain is built from TRBV4-1 and TRBJ1-2; perhaps TRBD1 as D (5 bases). Germline V gives CDR1 MGHRA, CDR2 YSYEKL. The CDR3 loop spans 14 amino acids. The V end was cut by 4 bases, the J end by 5 bases, with 14 bases between. The CDR3 here is CASSPGTSLYGYTF. CDR3 nucleotide sequence: TGCGCCAGCAGCCCGGGGACCTCTTTATATGGCTACACCTTC.

This clonotype has a handful of counts. The chain carries TRBV19 and TRBJ1-5; D not resolved. The V gene's germline CDR1 is LNHDA and CDR2 SQIVND (reference sequence). With 6 bases removed from V and 2 bases from J, the gap between germline ends came to 5 bases. The CDR3 consists of 12 residues. The CDR3 loop reads CASRAGNQPQHF. For the CDR3, the DNA is TGTGCCAGTAGAGCCGGCAATCAGCCCCAGCATTTT.

V is TRBV9 and J is TRBJ2-2; TRBD1 or TRBD2 may be the D gene (6 bases each). Germline CDR1 SGDLS, CDR2 YYNGEE. V was cut by 4 bases and J by 3 bases, with 13 bases left in between. The CDR3 sequence is 15 residues long. In nucleotides, the CDR3 is TGTGCCAGCAGCCTGCCGGGGGCTGACACCGGGGAGCTGTTTTTT. Translation: CASSLPGADTGELFF.

V is TRBV25-1 and J is TRBJ2-7; a weak D match, TRBD1 (6 bases). This CDR3 is built from 15 residues. V dropped 7 bases and J dropped 1 base, with 17 bases sitting between them. The germline V gene has CDR1 MGHDK and CDR2 SYGVNS. CDR3 nucleotide sequence: TGTGCCAGCATGTTGGGGCAGGGGCTTTCCTACGAGCAGTACTTC. Amino acid sequence: CASMLGQGLSYEQYF.

V usage is TRBV12-3 or TRBV12-4 and J usage is TRBJ2-5, with a possible D match to TRBD2 (5 bases). CDR3 size: 17 residues. V shed 3 bases and J shed 2 bases, with 19 bases lying between them. The CDR3 is CASSLPPTRSRQETQYF. The DNA of the CDR3 is TGTGCCAGCAGTTTGCCGCCCACTAGGTCACGGCAAGAGACCCAGTACTTC.

V gene TRBV6-5 combines with J gene TRBJ1-1, with D maybe TRBD1 (6 bases). V lost 6 bases, J lost 1 base, and 12 bases lay in between. Germline V gene data show CDR1 as MNHEY and CDR2 as SVGAGI. The CDR3 sequence is 14 residues long. CDR3 nucleotide sequence: TGTGCCAGCAGCCGGACAGAGCAGAACACTGAAGCTTTCTTT. As protein: CASSRTEQNTEAFF.

The chain employs TRBV27 and TRBJ2-2; a weak D match, TRBD1 (6 bases). The CDR3 is 12 amino acids. The germline V gene encodes CDR1 MNHEY and CDR2 SMNVEV (reference sequence). Trimming took off 4 bases at V and 9 bases at J, with 9 bases between the two ends. CDR3 loop: CASSYRVRELFF. The CDR3 nucleotides read TGTGCCAGCAGTTACAGGGTCCGGGAGCTGTTTTTT.

This rearrangement joins TRBV2 to TRBJ2-2, with D possibly being TRBD1 (5 bases). The CDR3 spans 14 residues. The V end was cut by 6 bases, the J end by 1 base, with 9 bases between. Germline V gene data show CDR1 as SNHLY and CDR2 as FYNNEI. This CDR3 is CASSAGWNTGELFF. The CDR3 DNA follows: TGTGCCAGCAGCGCAGGGTGGAACACCGGGGAGCTGTTTTTT.

This chain connects TRBV2 to TRBJ2-2, with D perhaps matching TRBD1 or TRBD2 (5 bases each). The CDR3 extends over 15 amino acids. The V gene lost 3 bases and the J gene lost 1 base, with 9 bases spanning the gap. Germline V gene sequence: CDR1 SNHLY, CDR2 FYNNEI. The CDR3 DNA reads TGTGCCAGCAGTGATGGGGGTCGGAACACCGGGGAGCTGTTTTTT. This translates into CASSDGGRNTGELFF.